The 23 T cell receptor beta chains below were found in one sample sequenced in a study of T cell responses to AZD1222 COVID-19 vaccine. Clones were sequenced by immunoSEQ multiplex PCR, and TCRdb holds only the in-frame ones, with some missing. The sample lists 140,000 to 150,000 clones; under 95% were seen once. The starting material was peripheral blood, obtained 28 days after the second dose of the MenACWY control vaccine. Receptors originate from an adult who received the MenACWY meningococcal vaccine as a control.

This chain joins TRBV7-6 and TRBJ1-4, with TRBD1 as a possible D gene (6 bases). The germline V and J ends were trimmed by 2 bases and 6 bases, with 13 bases remaining between them. The CDR3 spans 15 residues. CDR1 is SGHVS and CDR2 is FNYEAQ in the germline V gene. The CDR3 DNA is TGTGCCAGCAGCTTAAATTCCAGGGGAGATGAAAAACTGTTTTTT. As protein: CASSLNSRGDEKLFF.

The chain recombines TRBV19 with TRBJ1-2; TRBD1 aligns across 8 bases. Trimming cost V 6 bases and J 4 bases; bases outside gene matches: 7. Germline V lookup: CDR1 LNHDA, CDR2 SQIVND (reference sequence). The CDR3 consists of 14 residues. The DNA for the CDR3 is TGTGCCAGTAGCCCGGGACAGGTTACCTATGGCTACACCTTC. Protein: CASSPGQVTYGYTF.

J is TRBJ2-5 and V is TRBV7-2; D gene uncertain. Germline V lookup: CDR1 SGHTA, CDR2 FQGNSA. The V gene lost 5 bases and the J gene lost 2 bases, with 15 bases spanning the gap. The CDR3 runs to 15 residues. For the CDR3, the DNA is TGTGCCAGCAGCATCCAGGTTGCCAGGCAAGAGACCCAGTACTTC. Translated: CASSIQVARQETQYF.

This clone came up once. The V and J genes are TRBV19 and TRBJ2-7; tentatively, D is TRBD1 or TRBD2 (7 bases each). The germline V gene encodes CDR1 LNHDA and CDR2 SQIVND (reference sequence). Trimming pared 1 base from V and 3 bases from J, leaving 13 bases between. The CDR3 has 15 amino acids. CDR3 sequence: CASSIGRGTDYEQYF. The CDR3 DNA reads as TGTGCCAGTAGTATAGGGCGGGGGACAGACTACGAGCAGTACTTC.

The chain employs TRBV5-6 and TRBJ1-1; no reliable D call. Germline CDR1 SGHDT, CDR2 YYEEEE. The V and J ends lost 2 bases and 0 bases respectively, with 17 bases between them. The CDR3 loop spans 17 amino acids. DNA of the CDR3: TGTGCCAGCAGCTTAATTCCCACAACCCCTATGAACACTGAAGCTTTCTTT. This translates into CASSLIPTTPMNTEAFF.

The chain links TRBV15 to TRBJ1-6, with D uncertain. V dropped 0 bases and J dropped 7 bases, with 4 bases sitting between them. The germline V gene encodes CDR1 LNHNV and CDR2 YYDKDF (reference sequence). The CDR3 has 13 amino acids. CDR3 region: CATSRDINSPLHF. The DNA for the CDR3 is TGTGCCACCAGCAGAGATATCAATTCACCCCTCCACTTT.

The rearrangement joins TRBV18 to TRBJ2-5; TRBD2 matches at 14 bases. CDR3 size: 15 residues. V was pared by 2 bases and J by 4 bases, with 0 bases of the junction left unmatched. Germline assignment: CDR1 KGHSH and CDR2 LQKENI. CDR3 DNA sequence: TGTGCCAGCTCACCAGGGACTAGCGGGGGAGAGACCCAGTACTTC. Amino acids: CASSPGTSGGETQYF.

J is TRBJ1-3 and V is TRBV30; the match to TRBD1 covers 7 bases. Germline V gives CDR1 GTSNPN, CDR2 SVGIG (reference sequence). The CDR3 spans 14 residues. Trimming took 5 bases from V and 2 from J; bases not matched to a gene: 6. The CDR3 loop reads CAWGRGQAGNTIYF. CDR3 nucleotide sequence: TGTGCCTGGGGTAGGGGGCAGGCTGGAAACACCATATATTTT. Looking up the rest from reference TRBV30 and TRBJ1-3 gives the full variable domain: SQTIHQWPATLVQPVGSPLSLECTVEGTSNPNLYWYRQAAGRGLQLLFYSVGIGQISSEVPQNLSASRPQDRQFILSSKKLLLSDSGFYLCAWGRGQAGNTIYFGEGSWLTVV.

The chain is built from TRBV6-2 or TRBV6-3 and TRBJ2-7; D gene uncertain. CDR1 and CDR2 from the germline V gene are MNHEY and SVGEGT. V was clipped by 4 bases and J by 0 bases, with 4 bases between them. CDR3 length equals 12 residues. CDR3 amino acids: CASSFSSYEQYF. The CDR3 bases are TGTGCCAGCAGTTTCAGCTCCTACGAGCAGTACTTC.

The chain links TRBV5-6 to TRBJ2-7, with 9 bases aligning to TRBD1. The CDR3 totals 14 residues. The trim removed 1 base at V and 5 bases at J, leaving 4 bases unmatched. CDR1 is SGHDT and CDR2 is YYEEEE in the germline V gene. The CDR3, as DNA: TGTGCCAGCAGCTTGCCGTGGACAGGGGACGAGCAGTACTTC. Its translation: CASSLPWTGDEQYF.

This clone was seen a handful of times. The V and J genes are TRBV5-1 and TRBJ2-2; 7 bases are shared with TRBD1. The trim removed 4 bases at V and 2 bases at J, leaving 5 bases unmatched. The CDR3 length is 15 residues. Germline V CDR1 and CDR2: SGHRS, YFSETQ. CDR3 sequence: CASSPRTGNTGELFF. CDR3 in DNA: TGCGCCAGCAGCCCCCGGACAGGCAACACCGGGGAGCTGTTTTTT. The full variable domain, rest sourced from reference TRBV5-1 and TRBJ2-2, is KAGVTQTPRYLIKTRGQQVTLSCSPISGHRSVSWYQQTPGQGLQFLFEYFSETQRNKGNFPGRFSGRQFSNSRSEMNVSTLELGDSALYLCASSPRTGNTGELFFGEGSRLTVL.

The chain combines TRBV5-5 with TRBJ2-3; D gene ambiguous. Germline CDR1 and CDR2: SGHKS and YYEKEE (reference sequence). Deletions cut 4 bases from V and 6 bases from J, with 12 bases between. CDR3 length equals 13 residues. The CDR3 DNA reads TGTGCCAGCAGCCCAAACAGTTGGGATACGCAGTATTTT. Translation: CASSPNSWDTQYF.

In DNA, the CDR3 is TGCAGCGTTGGACAGGGGAAAGGTAGTGAAAAACTGTTTTTT. This encodes CSVGQGKGSEKLFF. The rearrangement links TRBV29-1 to TRBJ1-4, with 8 bases fitting TRBD1. This CDR3 comprises 14 residues. J lost 7 bases, V lost 4 bases, and 8 bases had no gene match. Germline loops: CDR1 SQVTM, CDR2 ANQGSEA. Together with reference TRBV29-1 and TRBJ1-4, the CDR3 gives the full variable domain: SAVISQKPSRDICQRGTSLTIQCQVDSQVTMMFWYRQQPGQSLTLIATANQGSEATYESGFVIDKFPISRPNLTFSTLTVSNMSPEDSSIYLCSVGQGKGSEKLFFGSGTQLSVL.

This chain joins TRBV7-2 and TRBJ2-7; TRBD2 might be the D (6 bases). The CDR3 runs 13 residues. From germline, CDR1 is SGHTA and CDR2 FQGNSA. Between the trimmed V and J ends, which lost 2 bases and 3 bases, there was a span of 8 bases. The CDR3, as DNA: TGTGCCAGCAGCTTACCTAGCGACTACGAGCAGTACTTC. This codes for CASSLPSDYEQYF. The full variable domain, rest sourced from reference TRBV7-2 and TRBJ2-7, is GAGVSQSPSNKVTEKGKDVELRCDPISGHTALYWYRQSLGQGLEFLIYFQGNSAPDKSGLPSDRFSAERTGGSVSTLTIQRTQQEDSAVYLCASSLPSDYEQYFGPGTRLTVT.

The chain joins TRBV6-5 to TRBJ1-5; the match to TRBD1 covers 9 bases. This CDR3 contains 14 residues. V gave up 4 bases and J gave up 4 bases; unmatched junction bases: 2. The germline gives CDR1 MNHEY, CDR2 SVGAGI. The CDR3 reads CASSSGTGNQPQHF. The CDR3 region has the DNA TGTGCCAGCAGTTCGGGGACAGGGAATCAGCCCCAGCATTTT.

The chain couples TRBV12-3 or TRBV12-4 to TRBJ1-6; D ambiguous. The V end lost 6 bases, the J end lost 4 bases, and 7 bases lay between the germline ends. CDR3 size: 13 residues. As DNA, the CDR3 is TGTGCCAGCAGATTACAGTATAATTCACCCCTCCACTTT. Its protein product is CASRLQYNSPLHF.

The rearrangement links TRBV4-3 to TRBJ2-1, with TRBD2 identical over 8 bases. The CDR3 consists of 13 residues. In germline, CDR1 is LGHNA, CDR2 YSLEER. V shed 4 bases, J shed 8 bases, and the junction held 4 bases outside the gene matches. The CDR3 is CASSLSGSDEQFF. The DNA for the CDR3 is TGCGCCAGCAGCCTAAGCGGGAGCGATGAGCAGTTCTTC.

V and J are TRBV11-2 and TRBJ2-3; no reliable D call. The germline V gene has CDR1 SGHAT and CDR2 FQNNGV. The CDR3 has 15 amino acids. V gave up 5 bases and J gave up 4 bases, with 16 bases separating them. The CDR3 spells CASSPRTDFPDTQYF. In DNA, the CDR3 is TGTGCCAGCAGCCCGCGGACCGATTTCCCAGATACGCAGTATTTT.

The chain recombines TRBV5-4 with TRBJ2-2; tentative D call: TRBD1 (5 bases). This CDR3 spans 15 amino acids. Trimming removed 0 bases from V and 5 bases from J, with 11 bases in between. Germline CDR1 and CDR2: SGHNT and YYREEE (reference sequence). The CDR3 DNA follows: TGTGCCAGCAGCTTGGCAGGGCGGAGTACCGGGGAGCTGTTTTTT. Protein product: CASSLAGRSTGELFF.

The chain couples TRBV28 to TRBJ1-2; D ambiguous. The germline CDR1 and CDR2 sequences are MDHEN and SYDVKM. V was trimmed by 7 bases and J by 2 bases, leaving 14 bases between them. The length of the CDR3 is 14 residues. The CDR3 spells CASTLPINNYGYTF. The CDR3, as DNA: TGTGCCAGCACGCTCCCCATTAACAACTATGGCTACACCTTC.

This clone has only a few counts. The chain carries TRBV5-1 and TRBJ2-2, with TRBD1 identical over 7 bases. The CDR3 has 18 amino acids. The germline V gene has CDR1 SGHRS and CDR2 YFSETQ. V trimming: 4 bases; J trimming: 3 bases; junction bases outside the gene matches: 15. The CDR3 loop reads CASSLSRQGSLDTGELFF. CDR3 DNA sequence: TGCGCCAGCAGCCTAAGTCGACAGGGTAGTCTCGACACCGGGGAGCTGTTTTTT. The full variable domain, rest sourced from reference TRBV5-1 and TRBJ2-2, is KAGVTQTPRYLIKTRGQQVTLSCSPISGHRSVSWYQQTPGQGLQFLFEYFSETQRNKGNFPGRFSGRQFSNSRSEMNVSTLELGDSALYLCASSLSRQGSLDTGELFFGEGSRLTVL.

The V and J genes are TRBV4-1 and TRBJ2-1; TRBD1 agrees at 8 bases. This CDR3 has 17 residues. Germline loops: CDR1 MGHRA, CDR2 YSYEKL. The V gene end was trimmed by 0 bases and the J gene end by 8 bases; junction bases not matched to a gene: 12. CDR3 DNA: TGCGCCAGCAGCCAAGAAAGGGACCGGGACAGGAAGGATGAGCAGTTCTTC. Translation: CASSQERDRDRKDEQFF.

The rearrangement uses TRBV7-9 and TRBJ1-3; the D is unclear. In germline, CDR1 is SEHNR, CDR2 FQNEAQ (reference sequence). V lost 10 bases, J lost 0 bases, and 16 bases lay in between. This CDR3 spans 15 amino acids. The CDR3 loop reads CANEAGPNSGNTIYF. The CDR3 DNA sequence: TGTGCCAACGAAGCCGGACCGAACTCTGGAAACACCATATATTTT. Full variable domain (outside the CDR3, taken from reference TRBV7-9 and TRBJ1-3): DTGVSQNPRHKITKRGQNVTFRCDPISEHNRLYWYRQTLGQGPEFLTYFQNEAQLEKSRLLSDRFSAERPKGSFSTLEIQRTEQGDSAMYLCANEAGPNSGNTIYFGEGSWLTVV.